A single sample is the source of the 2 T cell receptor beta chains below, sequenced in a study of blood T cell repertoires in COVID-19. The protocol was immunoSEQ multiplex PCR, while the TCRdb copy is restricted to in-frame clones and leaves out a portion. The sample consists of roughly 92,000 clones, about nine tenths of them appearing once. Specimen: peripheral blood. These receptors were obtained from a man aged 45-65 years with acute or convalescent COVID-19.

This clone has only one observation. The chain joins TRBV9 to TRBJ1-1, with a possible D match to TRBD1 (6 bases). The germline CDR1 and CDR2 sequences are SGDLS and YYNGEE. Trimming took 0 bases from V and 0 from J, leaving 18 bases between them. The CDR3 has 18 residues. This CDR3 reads CASSVDFQGRGVNTEAFF. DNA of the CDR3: TGTGCCAGCAGCGTAGATTTTCAGGGGAGGGGTGTGAACACTGAAGCTTTCTTT.

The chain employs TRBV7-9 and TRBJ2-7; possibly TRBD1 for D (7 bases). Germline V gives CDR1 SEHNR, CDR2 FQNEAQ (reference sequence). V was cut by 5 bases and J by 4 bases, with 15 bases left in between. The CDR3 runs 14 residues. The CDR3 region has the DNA TGTGCCAGCAGCGACGGGGGACAGAGGTACGAGCAGTACTTC. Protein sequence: CASSDGGQRYEQYF. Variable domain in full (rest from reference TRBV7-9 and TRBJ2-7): DTGVSQNPRHKITKRGQNVTFRCDPISEHNRLYWYRQTLGQGPEFLTYFQNEAQLEKSRLLSDRFSAERPKGSFSTLEIQRTEQGDSAMYLCASSDGGQRYEQYFGPGTRLTVT.